This T cell receptor (beta chain) came from a study of blood T cell repertoires in COVID-19. Study summary: The United States, Italy and Spain were the sources of the acute and convalescent COVID-19 samples.

In the original processing: Reference gene primer amplification yielded estimated nucleated cell counts. TCRdb's table, derived via immunoSEQ multiplex PCR, lists solely in-frame clones and lacks some. The V and J calls and clone size come from that table; D and trimming were worked out from the DNA. The table lists roughly 75,000 clones, around 90% of them singletons. The germline CDR1 and CDR2 sequences are SNHLY and FYNNEI. The CDR3 has 15 residues. The trim removed 7 bases at V and 4 bases at J, leaving 9 bases unmatched. The chain uses TRBV2 and TRBJ2-3; 9 nucleotides match TRBD2. The sequenced sample consisted of peripheral blood. This TCR was recovered from a human donor in a cohort sampled during active COVID-19. The DNA for the CDR3 is TGTGCCAGCATCGTGGCGGGGGGGCCCTCAGATACGCAGTATTTT. Translated: CASIVAGGPSDTQYF.